The T cell receptor (beta chain) described here comes from a study of T cell responses to AZD1222 COVID-19 vaccine. Overall study findings and caveats: Donors skewed white British and female; clonal diversity was possibly underestimated. A reported finding is that nearly half of spike-specific TCRs target unmutated variant regions. Only a handful of AZD1222 recipients tested seropositive at baseline.

TCRdb's table, derived via immunoSEQ multiplex PCR, lists solely in-frame clones and lacks some. The sample has approximately 140,000 clones, approximately 89% seen once. This CDR3 has 15 amino acids. CDR1 is LNHDA and CDR2 is SQIVND in the germline V gene (reference sequence). V lost 5 bases and J 0 bases, leaving 11 bases between the germline ends. In regard to this clone: Its specificity is not known.

The V and J genes are TRBV19 and TRBJ1-3, with no clear D. The material sequenced was peripheral blood, taken on day 0 of AZD1222 vaccination. The clonotype comes from an adult in good health. Written as DNA, the CDR3 is TGTGCCAGTAGTCTCCGGACCGTCTCTGGAAACACCATATATTTT. The encoded protein is CASSLRTVSGNTIYF. Full variable domain (rest looked up from reference TRBV19 and TRBJ1-3): DGGITQSPKYLFRKEGQNVTLSCEQNLNHDAMYWYRQDPGQGLRLIYYSQIVNDFQKGDIAEGYSVSREKKESFPLTVTSAQKNPTAFYLCASSLRTVSGNTIYFGEGSWLTVV.